This paragraph reports one T cell receptor (beta chain). Only in-frame clones appear in the TCRdb table, and some are missing; sequencing was by immunoSEQ multiplex PCR. The sample holds roughly 120,000 clones, about 94% seen once. This record belongs to a study of T cell responses to AZD1222 COVID-19 vaccine. Germline assignment: CDR1 SEHNR and CDR2 FQNEAQ (reference sequence). V was pared by 2 bases and J by 0 bases, with 7 bases between. There are 14 residues in the CDR3. The chain employs TRBV7-9 and TRBJ1-2; D might be TRBD1 (6 bases). Sequences were derived from peripheral blood, sampled 28 days after the second AZD1222 dose. This TCR came from an adult who received the AZD1222 COVID-19 vaccine. The CDR3 reads CASSLTGTNYGYTF. The CDR3 DNA reads TGTGCCAGCAGCTTAACAGGGACTAACTATGGCTACACCTTC.